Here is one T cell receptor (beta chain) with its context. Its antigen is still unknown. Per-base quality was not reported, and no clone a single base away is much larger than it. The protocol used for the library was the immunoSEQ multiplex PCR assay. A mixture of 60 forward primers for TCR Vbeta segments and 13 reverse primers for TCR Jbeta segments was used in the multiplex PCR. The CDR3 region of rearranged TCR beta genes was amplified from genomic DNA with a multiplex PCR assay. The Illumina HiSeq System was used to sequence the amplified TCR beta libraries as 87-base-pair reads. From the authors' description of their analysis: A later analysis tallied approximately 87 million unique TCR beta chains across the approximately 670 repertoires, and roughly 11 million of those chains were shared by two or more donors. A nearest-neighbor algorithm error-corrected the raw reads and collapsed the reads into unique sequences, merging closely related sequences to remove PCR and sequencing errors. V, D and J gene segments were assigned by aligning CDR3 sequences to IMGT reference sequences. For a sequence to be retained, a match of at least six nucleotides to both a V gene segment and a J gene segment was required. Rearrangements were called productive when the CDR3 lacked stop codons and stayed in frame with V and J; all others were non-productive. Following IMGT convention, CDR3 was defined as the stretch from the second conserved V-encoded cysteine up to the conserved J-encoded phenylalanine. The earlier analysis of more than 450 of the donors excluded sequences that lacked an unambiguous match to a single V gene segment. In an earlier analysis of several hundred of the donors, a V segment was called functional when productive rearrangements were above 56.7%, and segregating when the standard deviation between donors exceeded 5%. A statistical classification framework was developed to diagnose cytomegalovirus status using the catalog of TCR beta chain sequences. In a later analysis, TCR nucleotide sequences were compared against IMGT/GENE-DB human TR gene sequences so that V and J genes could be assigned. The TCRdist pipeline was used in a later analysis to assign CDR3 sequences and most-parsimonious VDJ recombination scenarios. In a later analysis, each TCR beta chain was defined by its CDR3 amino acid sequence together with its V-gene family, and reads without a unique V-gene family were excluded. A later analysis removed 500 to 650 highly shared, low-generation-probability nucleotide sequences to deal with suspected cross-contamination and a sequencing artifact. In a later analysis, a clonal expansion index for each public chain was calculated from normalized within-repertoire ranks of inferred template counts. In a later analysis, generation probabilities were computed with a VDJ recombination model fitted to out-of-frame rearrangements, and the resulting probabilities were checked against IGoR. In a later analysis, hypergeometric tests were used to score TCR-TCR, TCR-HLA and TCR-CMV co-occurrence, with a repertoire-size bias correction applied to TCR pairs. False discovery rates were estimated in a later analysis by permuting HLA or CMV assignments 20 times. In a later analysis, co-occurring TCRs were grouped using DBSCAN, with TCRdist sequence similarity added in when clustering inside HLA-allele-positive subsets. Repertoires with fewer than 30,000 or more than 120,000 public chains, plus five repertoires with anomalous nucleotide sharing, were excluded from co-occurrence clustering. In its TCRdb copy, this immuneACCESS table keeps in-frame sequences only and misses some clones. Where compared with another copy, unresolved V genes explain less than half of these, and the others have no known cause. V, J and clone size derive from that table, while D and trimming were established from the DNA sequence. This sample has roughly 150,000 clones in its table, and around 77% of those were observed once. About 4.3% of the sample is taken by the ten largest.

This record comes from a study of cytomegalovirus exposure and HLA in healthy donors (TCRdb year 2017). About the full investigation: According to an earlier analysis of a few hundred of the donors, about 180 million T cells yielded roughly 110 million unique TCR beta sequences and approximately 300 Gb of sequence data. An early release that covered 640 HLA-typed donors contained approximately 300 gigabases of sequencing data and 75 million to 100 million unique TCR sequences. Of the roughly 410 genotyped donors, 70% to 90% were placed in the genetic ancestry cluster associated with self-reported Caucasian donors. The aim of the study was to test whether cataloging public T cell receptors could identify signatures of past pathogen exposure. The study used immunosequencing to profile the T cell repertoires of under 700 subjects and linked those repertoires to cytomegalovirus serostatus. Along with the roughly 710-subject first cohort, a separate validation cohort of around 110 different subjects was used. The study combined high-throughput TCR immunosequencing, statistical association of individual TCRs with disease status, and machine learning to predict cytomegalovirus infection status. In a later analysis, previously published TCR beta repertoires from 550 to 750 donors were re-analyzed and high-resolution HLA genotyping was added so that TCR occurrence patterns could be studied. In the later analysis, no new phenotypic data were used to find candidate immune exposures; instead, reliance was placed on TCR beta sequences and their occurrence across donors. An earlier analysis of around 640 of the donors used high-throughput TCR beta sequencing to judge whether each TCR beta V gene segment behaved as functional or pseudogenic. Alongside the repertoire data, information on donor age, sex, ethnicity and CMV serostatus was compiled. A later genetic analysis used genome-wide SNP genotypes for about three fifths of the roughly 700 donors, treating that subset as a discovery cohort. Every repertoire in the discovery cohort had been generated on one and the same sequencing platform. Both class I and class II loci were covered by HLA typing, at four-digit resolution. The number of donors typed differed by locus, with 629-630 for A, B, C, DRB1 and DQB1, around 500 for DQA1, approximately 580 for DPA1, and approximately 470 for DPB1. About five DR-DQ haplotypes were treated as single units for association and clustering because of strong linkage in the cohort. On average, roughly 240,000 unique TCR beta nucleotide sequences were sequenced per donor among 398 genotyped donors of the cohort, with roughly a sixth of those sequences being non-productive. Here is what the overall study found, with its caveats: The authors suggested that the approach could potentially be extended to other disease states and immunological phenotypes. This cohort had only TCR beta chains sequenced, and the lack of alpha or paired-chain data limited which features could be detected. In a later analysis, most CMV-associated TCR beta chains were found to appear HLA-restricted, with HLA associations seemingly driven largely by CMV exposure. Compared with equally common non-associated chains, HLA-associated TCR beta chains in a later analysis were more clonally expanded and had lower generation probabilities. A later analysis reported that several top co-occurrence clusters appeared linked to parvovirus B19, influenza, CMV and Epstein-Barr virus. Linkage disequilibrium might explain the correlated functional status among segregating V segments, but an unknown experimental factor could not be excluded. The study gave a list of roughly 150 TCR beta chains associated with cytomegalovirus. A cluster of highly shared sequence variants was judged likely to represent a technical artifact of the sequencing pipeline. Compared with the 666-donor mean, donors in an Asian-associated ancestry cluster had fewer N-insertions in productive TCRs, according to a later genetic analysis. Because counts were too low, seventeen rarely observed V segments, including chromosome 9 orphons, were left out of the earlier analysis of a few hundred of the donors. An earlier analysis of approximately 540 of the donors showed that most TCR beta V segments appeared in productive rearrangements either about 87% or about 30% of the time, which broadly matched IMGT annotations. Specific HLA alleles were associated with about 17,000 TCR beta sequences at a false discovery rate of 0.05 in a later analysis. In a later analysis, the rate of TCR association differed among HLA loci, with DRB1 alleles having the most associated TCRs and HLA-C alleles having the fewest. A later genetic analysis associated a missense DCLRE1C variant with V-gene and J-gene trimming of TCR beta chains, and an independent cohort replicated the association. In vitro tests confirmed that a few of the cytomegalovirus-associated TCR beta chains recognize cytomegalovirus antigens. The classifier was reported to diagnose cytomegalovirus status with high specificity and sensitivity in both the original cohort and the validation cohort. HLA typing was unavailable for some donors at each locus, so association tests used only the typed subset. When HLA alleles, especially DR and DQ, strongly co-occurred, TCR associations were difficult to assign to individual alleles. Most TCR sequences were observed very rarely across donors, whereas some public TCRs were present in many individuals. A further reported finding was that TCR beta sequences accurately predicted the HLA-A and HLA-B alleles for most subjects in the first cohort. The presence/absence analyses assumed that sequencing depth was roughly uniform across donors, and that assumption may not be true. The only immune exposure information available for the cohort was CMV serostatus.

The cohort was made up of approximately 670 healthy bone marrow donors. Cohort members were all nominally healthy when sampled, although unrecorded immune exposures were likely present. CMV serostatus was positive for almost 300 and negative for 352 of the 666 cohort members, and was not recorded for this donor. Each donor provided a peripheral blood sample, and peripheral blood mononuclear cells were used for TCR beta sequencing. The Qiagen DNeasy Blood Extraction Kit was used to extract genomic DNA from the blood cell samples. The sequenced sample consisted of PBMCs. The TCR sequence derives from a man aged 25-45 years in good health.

CDR3 protein: CASSTGQLETQYF. The base sequence is TGTGCCAGCAGCACCGGACAGCTAGAGACCCAGTACTTC. The receptor chain draws on TRBV5-4 and TRBJ2-5; the D gene is possibly TRBD1, with 6 bases matching. For CDR1 and CDR2, the germline V gene (reference sequence) lists SGHNT and YYREEE. Deletion took 4 bases off V and 4 bases off J, with a span of 11 bases between the germline ends. Its CDR3 holds 13 amino acids, cysteine through phenylalanine. The DNA shown is the 39-base CDR3, in frame from base 1.